Below, 27 T cell receptor beta chains from the same sample are listed, as sequenced in a study of T cell responses to AZD1222 COVID-19 vaccine. Repertoires were generated with immunoSEQ multiplex PCR, while TCRdb's copy carries only in-frame clones and drops some. The data hold 120,000 to 150,000 clones, with approximately 94% observed a single time. The sample consisted of peripheral blood, taken on day 0 of AZD1222 vaccination. These receptors originate from an adult in good health.

This chain's CDR3 is CASSLERMNTEAFF. In DNA, the CDR3 is TGTGCCAGCAGCTTAGAACGGATGAACACTGAAGCTTTCTTT. The chain has TRBV7-8 and TRBJ1-1; D is unclear. The germline gives CDR1 SGHVS, CDR2 FQNEAQ. The CDR3 covers 14 residues. V was pared by 1 base and J by 0 bases, with 6 bases between.

The chain combines TRBV19 with TRBJ1-1, with 10 bases matching TRBD1. The trim removed 2 bases at V and 4 bases at J, leaving 4 bases unmatched. The CDR3 covers 15 residues. The germline gives CDR1 LNHDA, CDR2 SQIVND (reference sequence). The chain's CDR3 is CASSIWTGGSTEAFF. CDR3 coding DNA: TGTGCCAGTAGTATATGGACAGGGGGATCCACTGAAGCTTTCTTT.

J is TRBJ2-2 and V is TRBV19, with 7 bases lining up with TRBD1. CDR1 LNHDA and CDR2 SQIVND come from the germline V gene (reference sequence). V shed 1 base and J 6 bases; nucleotides not matched to a gene: 14. The length of the CDR3 is 18 residues. The CDR3 DNA reads as TGTGCCAGTAGTATAGGTGTGACAGGGATAAGCGTTGCCGGGGAGCTGTTTTTT. Protein product: CASSIGVTGISVAGELFF.

This chain links TRBV19 with TRBJ1-5; D not certain. This CDR3 has 14 residues. Trimming removed 0 bases at V and 2 bases at J, with 5 bases between. Germline loops: CDR1 LNHDA, CDR2 SQIVND (reference sequence). The CDR3 region is CASSIDSGNQPQHF. The CDR3 region has the DNA TGTGCCAGTAGTATAGACAGTGGCAATCAGCCCCAGCATTTT.

This clone occurred once. The genes are TRBV12-3 or TRBV12-4 and TRBJ1-4, with D possibly matching TRBD1 (6 bases). Trimming stripped 6 bases from V and 3 bases from J, with 8 bases between. The CDR3 is 13 residues long. CDR3 protein: CASRTGSNEKLFF. The CDR3 region has the DNA TGTGCCAGCAGGACAGGCTCTAATGAAAAACTGTTTTTT.

J is TRBJ2-7 and V is TRBV7-6; 7 bases agree with TRBD2. Looked up from germline, CDR1 is SGHVS and CDR2 is FNYEAQ. The junction had 6 bases not matched to a gene; V was cut back by 1 base and J by 0 bases. CDR3 length: 16 amino acids. The CDR3 loop is CASSLGWRGSSYEQYF. CDR3 DNA sequence: TGTGCCAGCAGCTTAGGATGGCGGGGGAGCTCCTACGAGCAGTACTTC. Supplemented by reference TRBV7-6 and TRBJ2-7, the full variable domain reads GAGVSQSPRYKVTKRGQDVALRCDPISGHVSLYWYRQALGQGPEFLTYFNYEAQQDKSGLPNDRFSAERPEGSISTLTIQRTEQRDSAMYRCASSLGWRGSSYEQYFGPGTRLTVT.

This chain connects TRBV18 to TRBJ1-6; tentative D call: TRBD1 (6 bases). This CDR3 has 15 residues. Germline CDR1 and CDR2: KGHSH and LQKENI. The V end was cut by 1 base, the J end by 6 bases, with 10 bases between. CDR3 sequence (DNA): TGTGCCAGCTCACCACGGACAGCCAGTAATTCACCCCTCCACTTT. Its translation: CASSPRTASNSPLHF. Using reference TRBV18 and TRBJ1-6 for the parts outside the CDR3, the full variable domain is NAGVMQNPRHLVRRRGQEARLRCSPMKGHSHVYWYRQLPEEGLKFMVYLQKENIIDESGMPKERFSAEFPKEGPSILRIQQVVRGDSAAYFCASSPRTASNSPLHFGNGTRLTVT.

The chain links TRBV19 to TRBJ2-2, with D hard to call. V lost 0 bases and J 4 bases, leaving 9 bases between the germline ends. The CDR3 totals 15 residues. Per germline, CDR1 LNHDA and CDR2 SQIVND (reference sequence). CDR3 residues: CASSIDGQATGELFF. CDR3 nucleotide sequence: TGTGCCAGTAGTATAGACGGGCAGGCCACCGGGGAGCTGTTTTTT.

The V call is TRBV5-1, the J call TRBJ1-1; 8 nucleotides line up with TRBD1. V shed 0 bases, J shed 2 bases, and the junction held 3 bases outside the gene matches. CDR3 size: 15 residues. The germline CDR1 and CDR2 sequences are SGHRS and YFSETQ. The DNA for the CDR3 is TGCGCCAGCAGCTTGGGGGACAGGCTAAACACTGAAGCTTTCTTT. Residues: CASSLGDRLNTEAFF.

This chain links TRBV11-2 with TRBJ2-7, with D possibly being TRBD1 (6 bases). CDR3 length equals 14 residues. Germline V gives CDR1 SGHAT, CDR2 FQNNGV. V lost 5 bases, J lost 4 bases, and 15 bases lay in between. CDR3 DNA sequence: TGTGCCAGCAGCCCACAGGGATTTCAGTACGAGCAGTACTTC. Translated: CASSPQGFQYEQYF. The entire variable domain, with the rest obtained from reference TRBV11-2 and TRBJ2-7, is as follows: EAGVAQSPRYKIIEKRQSVAFWCNPISGHATLYWYQQILGQGPKLLIQFQNNGVVDDSQLPKDRFSAERLKGVDSTLKIQPAKLEDSAVYLCASSPQGFQYEQYFGPGTRLTVT.

The chain carries TRBV18 and TRBJ1-4; 7 bases line up with TRBD1. This CDR3 has 20 residues. CDR1 and CDR2 from the germline V gene are KGHSH and LQKENI. Trimming at V came to 1 base and at J to 8 bases, leaving 22 bases not matched to a gene. The CDR3 spells CASSPQRDRVRAGFSEKLFF. The CDR3 coding sequence is TGTGCCAGCTCACCACAACGGGACAGAGTGCGGGCGGGCTTTTCCGAAAAACTGTTTTTT.

The chain has TRBV6-1 and TRBJ2-7; no firm D call. The germline CDR1 and CDR2 sequences are MNHNS and SASEGT. V lost 7 bases, J lost 2 bases, and 15 bases lay in between. The CDR3 covers 14 residues. The CDR3 DNA reads as TGTGCCAGCACTCCCCGGGTACTCCCCTACGAGCAGTACTTC. Amino acids: CASTPRVLPYEQYF.

This rearrangement joins TRBV7-2 to TRBJ2-7; TRBD2 matches at 9 bases. CDR1 is SGHTA, CDR2 FQGNSA, per germline. J lost 7 bases, V lost 1 base, and 8 bases had no gene match. This CDR3 region has 15 residues. The CDR3: CASSLVAGDSGEQYF. The CDR3, as DNA: TGTGCCAGCAGCTTAGTAGCGGGGGACTCAGGGGAGCAGTACTTC. Based on the CDR3 plus reference TRBV7-2 and TRBJ2-7, the full variable domain is GAGVSQSPSNKVTEKGKDVELRCDPISGHTALYWYRQSLGQGLEFLIYFQGNSAPDKSGLPSDRFSAERTGGSVSTLTIQRTQQEDSAVYLCASSLVAGDSGEQYFGPGTRLTVT.

The chain links TRBV29-1 to TRBJ2-7, with TRBD1 matching over 7 bases. The CDR3 is 13 amino acids. Trimming removed 6 bases from V and 4 bases from J; junction bases left unmatched: 9. From germline, CDR1 is SQVTM and CDR2 ANQGSEA. CDR3 residues: CSVGSGTAYEQYF. The CDR3 nucleotides read TGCAGCGTCGGATCCGGGACAGCTTACGAGCAGTACTTC.

J is TRBJ2-2 and V is TRBV12-5, with D tentatively TRBD2 (5 bases). The germline V gene has CDR1 LGHNT and CDR2 FRNRAP. V dropped 0 bases and J dropped 0 bases, with 23 bases sitting between them. The CDR3 contains 21 residues. For the CDR3, the DNA is TGTGCTAGTGGTTTGGTACCGGATGGGAGCCTCCCAACATCGAACACCGGGGAGCTGTTTTTT. Protein sequence: CASGLVPDGSLPTSNTGELFF.

This clone was observed once. The rearrangement uses TRBV15 and TRBJ2-2, with TRBD2 as a possible D gene (5 bases). The V gene's germline CDR1 is LNHNV and CDR2 YYDKDF (reference sequence). This CDR3 region has 14 residues. V was trimmed by 8 bases and J by 5 bases, leaving 15 bases between them. The CDR3 loop is CATGSGPTTGELFF. DNA of the CDR3: TGTGCCACCGGAAGCGGACCTACGACCGGGGAGCTGTTTTTT. Full variable domain (outside the CDR3, taken from reference TRBV15 and TRBJ2-2): DAMVIQNPRYQVTQFGKPVTLSCSQTLNHNVMYWYQQKSSQAPKLLFHYYDKDFNNEADTPDNFQSRRPNTSFCFLDIRSPGLGDTAMYLCATGSGPTTGELFFGEGSRLTVL.

The chain is built from TRBV29-1 and TRBJ2-5; D uncertain. Germline CDR1 is SQVTM and CDR2 is ANQGSEA. The CDR3 is 12 amino acids. V was cut by 6 bases and J by 0 bases, with 8 bases left in between. CDR3 amino acids: CSVLTYQETQYF. The CDR3 coding sequence is TGCAGCGTCTTAACGTACCAAGAGACCCAGTACTTC.

This clone has just one count. The V gene is TRBV10-3, the J gene TRBJ1-5; 8 bases match TRBD1. There are 14 residues in the CDR3. Germline CDR1 is ENHRY and CDR2 is SYGVKD. V dropped 1 base and J dropped 7; count of bases not matched to a gene: 3. The CDR3 loop reads CAISEWTGQQPQHF. The CDR3 nucleotides read TGTGCCATCAGTGAGTGGACAGGGCAGCAGCCCCAGCATTTT.

The rearrangement links TRBV6-5 to TRBJ1-5; D is ambiguous. Germline V gene lookup returns CDR1 MNHEY and CDR2 SVGAGI. This CDR3 has 12 amino acids. Between the trimmed V and J ends, which lost 8 bases and 3 bases, there was a span of 8 bases. Here the CDR3 reads CASAGPNQPQHF. As DNA, the CDR3 is TGTGCCAGCGCAGGTCCCAATCAGCCCCAGCATTTT.

The rearrangement joins TRBV7-8 to TRBJ1-2, with D uncertain. The CDR3 runs to 15 residues. The germline V gene encodes CDR1 SGHVS and CDR2 FQNEAQ. The V end was cut by 5 bases, the J end by 3 bases, with 16 bases between. This CDR3 is CASSLRAGPYYGYTF. As DNA, the CDR3 is TGTGCCAGCAGCCTCCGTGCGGGCCCTTACTATGGCTACACCTTC. Variable domain in full (rest from reference TRBV7-8 and TRBJ1-2): GAGVSQSPRYKVAKRGQDVALRCDPISGHVSLFWYQQALGQGPEFLTYFQNEAQLDKSGLPSDRFFAERPEGSVSTLKIQRTQQEDSAVYLCASSLRAGPYYGYTFGSGTRLTVV.

The chain has TRBV10-2 and TRBJ2-1, with 8 nucleotides matching TRBD2. V lost 6 bases and J lost 4; bases outside the gene matches: 11. CDR3 length: 16 residues. Germline V gene data show CDR1 as WSHSY and CDR2 as SAAADI. The CDR3: CASSPLRGLGYNEQFF. The CDR3 DNA sequence: TGCGCCAGCAGCCCTCTTAGGGGACTAGGGTACAATGAGCAGTTCTTC.

The chain carries TRBV7-6 and TRBJ1-3; D is undetermined. Germline CDR1 reads SGHVS; CDR2 reads FNYEAQ. The CDR3 is 16 amino acids. V was trimmed by 5 bases and J by 4 bases, leaving 18 bases between them. CDR3 residues: CASSPTLYNRGNTIYF. In DNA form, the CDR3 reads TGTGCCAGCAGCCCGACTTTATATAACAGAGGAAACACCATATATTTT.

The V call is TRBV19, the J call TRBJ2-6; tentative D call: TRBD1 (6 bases). This CDR3 is 15 amino acids long. Trimming pared 6 bases from V and 0 bases from J, leaving 9 bases between. Germline assignment: CDR1 LNHDA and CDR2 SQIVND (reference sequence). The CDR3 bases are TGTGCCAGTAGGGGGACATCCTCTGGGGCCAACGTCCTGACTTTC. Encoded protein: CASRGTSSGANVLTF.

The V call is TRBV9, the J call TRBJ1-1; 10 positions match TRBD1. Germline CDR1 is SGDLS and CDR2 is YYNGEE. This CDR3 has 17 amino acids. V lost 3 bases and J lost 3; bases outside the gene matches: 11. The CDR3 DNA reads as TGTGCCAGCAGCGGCCGACAGGGGGCTGGGTTGTACACTGAAGCTTTCTTT. Translating gives CASSGRQGAGLYTEAFF.

The chain is built from TRBV7-8 and TRBJ1-2; 8 nucleotides agree with TRBD1. Looked up from germline, CDR1 is SGHVS and CDR2 is FQNEAQ. After removal of 8 bases from V and 8 bases from J, the junction contained 13 bases not matched to a gene. The length of the CDR3 is 14 residues. This chain's CDR3 is CASDTGQGIRGYTF. For the CDR3, the DNA is TGTGCCAGCGACACAGGACAGGGAATTCGAGGCTACACCTTC.

The rearrangement uses TRBV12-3 or TRBV12-4 and TRBJ1-1; no clear D. CDR3 size: 12 residues. Trimming stripped 6 bases from V and 0 bases from J, with 5 bases between. CDR3 amino acids: CASRELNTEAFF. In DNA, the CDR3 is TGTGCCAGCAGGGAGCTGAACACTGAAGCTTTCTTT.

The chain uses TRBV7-6 and TRBJ1-2; a possible D gene is TRBD1 (5 bases). Per the germline V gene, CDR1 is SGHVS and CDR2 is FNYEAQ. This CDR3 has 17 residues. Trimming took 0 bases from V and 0 from J, leaving 14 bases between them. The CDR3 region is CASSLAPNYRTNYGYTF. CDR3 DNA: TGTGCCAGCAGCTTAGCGCCGAACTACAGGACTAACTATGGCTACACCTTC.